The clone carrying this TCR beta chain was counted between two and nine times. Antigen unknown. Amplification of TCR beta CDR3 regions used RNA as the template. Using the HTBI primer set, a first-round RT-PCR was run on the TCR CDR3. MiXCR, run by TCRdb on the multiplex PCR reads, gives a single entry per CDR3 protein. Of approximately 330,000 distinct CDR3 sequences listed, under 25% were seen once; the top ten hold 50%. The data belong to a study of T cells in Graves' hyperthyroidism and ophthalmopathy. Whole-study findings and limits: Model-based prediction identified ophthalmopathy a median 6.5 months prior to its onset.

The CDR3 has 15 amino acids. CDR1 is SGHNT, CDR2 YENEEA, per germline. The V gene lost 1 base and the J gene lost 2 bases, with 9 bases spanning the gap. Uncontrolled infection, other autoimmune disease, pregnancy or lactation barred patients from enrollment. It was 8.5 to 10 ml of fresh peripheral blood that supplied the PBMCs. This clonotype was sampled from a woman aged 45-60 years with Graves' hyperthyroidism. The rearrangement joins TRBV11-3 to TRBJ2-1; the D call may be TRBD1 or TRBD2 (5 bases each). Source material: blood. Here the CDR3 DNA reads TGTGCCAGCAGCTTAGTCGGGGCGGCCTACAATGAGCAGTTCTTC. It encodes CASSLVGAAYNEQFF. The entire variable domain, with the rest obtained from reference TRBV11-3 and TRBJ2-1, is as follows: EAGVVQSPRYKIIEKKQPVAFWCNPISGHNTLYWYLQNLGQGPELLIRYENEEAVDDSQLPKDRFSAERLKGVDSTLKIQPAELGDSAVYLCASSLVGAAYNEQFFGPGTRLTVL.